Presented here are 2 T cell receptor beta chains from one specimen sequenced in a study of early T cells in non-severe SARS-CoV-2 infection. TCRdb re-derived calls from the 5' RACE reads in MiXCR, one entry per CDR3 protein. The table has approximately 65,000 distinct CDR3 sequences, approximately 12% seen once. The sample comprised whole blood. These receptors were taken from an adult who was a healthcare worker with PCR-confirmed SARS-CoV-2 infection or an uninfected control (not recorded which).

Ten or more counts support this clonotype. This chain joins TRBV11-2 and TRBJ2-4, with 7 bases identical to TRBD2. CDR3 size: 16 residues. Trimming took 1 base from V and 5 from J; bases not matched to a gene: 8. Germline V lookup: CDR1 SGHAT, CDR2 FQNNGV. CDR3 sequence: CASSLGPSGRQNIQYF. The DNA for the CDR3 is TGTGCCAGCAGCTTAGGGCCTAGCGGACGGCAAAACATTCAGTACTTC. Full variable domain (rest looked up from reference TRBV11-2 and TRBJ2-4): EAGVAQSPRYKIIEKRQSVAFWCNPISGHATLYWYQQILGQGPKLLIQFQNNGVVDDSQLPKDRFSAERLKGVDSTLKIQPAKLEDSAVYLCASSLGPSGRQNIQYFGAGTRLSVL.

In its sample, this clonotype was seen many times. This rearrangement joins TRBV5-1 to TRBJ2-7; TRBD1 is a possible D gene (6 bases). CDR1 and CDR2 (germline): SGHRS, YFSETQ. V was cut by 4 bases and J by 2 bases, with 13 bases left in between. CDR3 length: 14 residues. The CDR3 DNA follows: TGCGCCAGCAGCCCGGGACAAATAACCTACGAGCAGTACTTC. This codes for CASSPGQITYEQYF.